These 24 T cell receptor beta chains were sequenced from one sample in a study of vaccination effects on CD4 cells after COVID-19. For these receptors, no antigen is known. On roughly day 10 of culture, CD4+ T cells were separated out. Generated by immunoSEQ multiplex PCR, the TCRdb table keeps only in-frame clones and is missing some. The sample lists 70,000 or so clones, more than 70% occurring once. The starting material was CD4+ T cells from PBMCs cultured without peptide, obtained before COVID-19 vaccination. These receptors originate from a human donor who received a COVID-19 vaccine.

The J gene is TRBJ2-5, the V gene TRBV7-9, with 12 bases matching TRBD2. The CDR3 spans 16 residues. The ends lost 6 bases at V and 5 bases at J; junction bases unmatched: 10. Germline lookup yields CDR1 SEHNR and CDR2 FQNEAQ (reference sequence). CDR3 loop: CASRASGGGFGETQYF. The DNA for the CDR3 is TGTGCCAGCAGGGCTAGCGGGGGGGGCTTCGGTGAGACCCAGTACTTC.

The chain uses TRBV19 and TRBJ1-5; D is ambiguous. The CDR3 contains 15 residues. Looked up from germline, CDR1 is LNHDA and CDR2 is SQIVND (reference sequence). Deletions cut 7 bases from V and 0 bases from J, with 13 bases between. The CDR3 bases are TGTGCCAGTACTGAGGGCCTTTATAGCAATCAGCCCCAGCATTTT. Encoded protein: CASTEGLYSNQPQHF.

The chain has TRBV15 and TRBJ2-3; D gene uncertain. In germline, CDR1 is LNHNV, CDR2 YYDKDF (reference sequence). This CDR3 region has 14 residues. V was trimmed by 6 bases and J by 2 bases, leaving 12 bases between them. For the CDR3, the DNA is TGTGCCACCAGAGAAGAGGCGGTCACAGATACGCAGTATTTT. Amino acid sequence: CATREEAVTDTQYF. The full variable domain, in which reference TRBV15 and TRBJ2-3 provide the parts outside the CDR3, is DAMVIQNPRYQVTQFGKPVTLSCSQTLNHNVMYWYQQKSSQAPKLLFHYYDKDFNNEADTPDNFQSRRPNTSFCFLDIRSPGLGDTAMYLCATREEAVTDTQYFGPGTRLTVL.

This chain joins TRBV5-1 and TRBJ2-5, with 9 bases that match TRBD1. CDR1 and CDR2 (germline): SGHRS, YFSETQ. CDR3 size: 14 residues. V lost 3 bases and J lost 4; bases outside the gene matches: 4. CDR3 in amino acids: CASSYGQGRETQYF. The CDR3 region has the DNA TGCGCCAGCAGCTATGGACAGGGGCGAGAGACCCAGTACTTC.

This clone was observed once. This sequence joins TRBV6-5 and TRBJ2-4; D not resolved. Germline CDR1 MNHEY, CDR2 SVGAGI. V shed 6 bases and J shed 1 base, with 10 bases lying between them. The CDR3 contains 14 residues. CDR3 DNA: TGTGCCAGCAGGAACGTGGGGGCCAAAAACATTCAGTACTTC. This codes for CASRNVGAKNIQYF.

This clone was observed a few times. V is TRBV29-1 and J is TRBJ1-3; D gene uncertain. The CDR3 runs 12 residues. Trimming cost V 7 bases and J 0 bases, with 7 bases left between them. Looked up from germline, CDR1 is SQVTM and CDR2 is ANQGSEA. The CDR3 loop is CSARTSGNTIYF. DNA for the CDR3: TGCAGCGCCCGGACCTCTGGAAACACCATATATTTT.

The chain joins TRBV7-2 to TRBJ1-1, with a possible D match to TRBD1 (6 bases). The CDR3 extends over 15 amino acids. The ends were cut back, 1 base at V and 4 bases at J, with 13 bases in the middle. CDR1 and CDR2 (germline): SGHTA, FQGNSA. The CDR3 loop reads CASSLVEDSRTEAFF. CDR3 nucleotides: TGTGCCAGCAGCTTAGTGGAGGACAGTCGCACTGAAGCTTTCTTT. The variable domain in full, with the rest retrieved from reference TRBV7-2 and TRBJ1-1, is GAGVSQSPSNKVTEKGKDVELRCDPISGHTALYWYRQSLGQGLEFLIYFQGNSAPDKSGLPSDRFSAERTGGSVSTLTIQRTQQEDSAVYLCASSLVEDSRTEAFFGQGTRLTVV.

The V and J genes are TRBV2 and TRBJ2-3; D is ambiguous. V was clipped by 5 bases and J by 7 bases, with 10 bases between them. The CDR3 contains 12 residues. Germline V CDR1 and CDR2: SNHLY, FYNNEI. The CDR3 is CASSLYENTQYF. The CDR3 nucleotides are TGTGCCAGCAGTCTGTACGAGAATACGCAGTATTTT.

V is TRBV19 and J is TRBJ2-5, with no clear D. V lost 4 bases to trimming and J lost 0 bases, with 6 bases between them. Germline CDR1 is LNHDA and CDR2 is SQIVND (reference sequence). The CDR3 covers 13 residues. CDR3 loop: CASSSQNQETQYF. Here the CDR3 DNA reads TGTGCCAGTAGTAGCCAGAACCAAGAGACCCAGTACTTC.

The table lists this clone with a few counts. The chain recombines TRBV7-9 with TRBJ1-5; TRBD1 aligns across 7 bases. Germline loops: CDR1 SEHNR, CDR2 FQNEAQ (reference sequence). Trimming removed 1 base from V and 5 bases from J; junction bases left unmatched: 8. This CDR3 has 16 amino acids. The CDR3, as DNA: TGTGCCAGCAGCTTAGGGGCAGGGGGAAAGTATCAGCCCCAGCATTTT. As protein: CASSLGAGGKYQPQHF.

The chain links TRBV24-1 to TRBJ2-3, with TRBD2 identical over 8 bases. Trimming took 3 bases from V and 7 from J; bases not matched to a gene: 11. The germline CDR1 and CDR2 sequences are KGHDR and SFDVKD. CDR3 length equals 16 residues. CDR3 nucleotide sequence: TGTGCCACCAGTGATCGGAGCGGGGGTTCGTTGAATACGCAGTATTTT. This encodes CATSDRSGGSLNTQYF.

The rearrangement links TRBV5-6 to TRBJ1-4; D is unclear. This CDR3 region has 15 residues. CDR1 and CDR2 from the germline V gene are SGHDT and YYEEEE. The V and J ends lost 4 bases and 7 bases respectively, with 17 bases between them. The CDR3 region has the DNA TGTGCCAGCAGCCTGGGCGGTCTGAGCAGTGAAAAACTGTTTTTT. Translated: CASSLGGLSSEKLFF.

This clone was observed once. This chain links TRBV18 with TRBJ2-3, with 8 bases identical to TRBD1. The CDR3 is made up of 17 amino acids. In germline, CDR1 is KGHSH, CDR2 LQKENI. V was clipped by 2 bases and J by 2 bases; unmatched bases: 9. The CDR3 DNA sequence: TGTGCCAGCTCACCATCTCCCCCGACAGGGGTCACAGATACGCAGTATTTT. Its translation is CASSPSPPTGVTDTQYF.

This clone has a single count. The chain has TRBV7-2 and TRBJ1-5; D remains unclear. The V end was cut by 5 bases, the J end by 5 bases, with 22 bases between. Germline V CDR1 and CDR2: SGHTA, FQGNSA. The CDR3 runs to 17 residues. The CDR3 DNA follows: TGTGCCAGCAGCCAACATCTTTCGGGTTTGGGTTATCAGCCCCAGCATTTT. This codes for CASSQHLSGLGYQPQHF.

The chain uses TRBV7-8 and TRBJ2-6; D not certain. Germline V gene sequence: CDR1 SGHVS, CDR2 FQNEAQ. Trimming removed 5 bases from V and 0 bases from J, with 5 bases in between. CDR3 length equals 14 residues. CDR3: CASSRVSGANVLTF. CDR3 coding DNA: TGTGCCAGCAGCCGGGTCTCTGGGGCCAACGTCCTGACTTTC.

The chain couples TRBV24-1 to TRBJ1-4; the D is unclear. V was clipped by 4 bases and J by 7 bases, with 6 bases between them. The CDR3 length is 12 residues. Germline CDR1 and CDR2: KGHDR and SFDVKD. CDR3 in amino acids: CATSEGSEKLFF. The CDR3 region has the DNA TGTGCCACCAGTGAAGGGAGTGAAAAACTGTTTTTT.

CDR3 loop: CASSLFPYGYTF. The CDR3 nucleotides read TGTGCCAGCAGTTTGTTCCCCTATGGCTACACCTTC. The chain carries TRBV28 and TRBJ1-2; the D is unclear. Germline V lookup: CDR1 MDHEN, CDR2 SYDVKM. V lost 3 bases to trimming and J lost 4 bases, with 6 bases between them. There are 12 residues in the CDR3.

J is TRBJ1-5 and V is TRBV7-8; D is ambiguous. The CDR3 runs to 15 residues. V lost 4 bases and J lost 1, with 11 bases in between. CDR1 and CDR2 from the germline V gene are SGHVS and FQNEAQ. CDR3 in DNA: TGTGCCAGCAGCTCCGGGGAACGCAGCAATCAGCCCCAGCATTTT. This codes for CASSSGERSNQPQHF.

This clone was detected a few times. The chain couples TRBV2 to TRBJ1-5; 8 nucleotides agree with TRBD1. Losses at the gene ends were 3 bases for V and 6 bases for J; bases not matched to a gene: 4. CDR1 SNHLY and CDR2 FYNNEI come from the germline V gene. The CDR3 is made up of 14 amino acids. CDR3 loop: CASSDQGAPQPQHF. CDR3 bases: TGTGCCAGCAGTGATCAGGGGGCGCCTCAGCCCCAGCATTTT.

The chain carries TRBV7-3 and TRBJ2-1, with D maybe TRBD2 (5 bases). V was shortened by 4 bases and J by 8 bases, with 12 bases between the two germline ends. This CDR3 comprises 13 residues. Germline CDR1 is SGHTA and CDR2 is FQGTGA. CDR3 residues: CASSSYLADEQFF. The CDR3 coding sequence is TGTGCCAGCAGCTCCTACCTAGCCGATGAGCAGTTCTTC.

The chain carries TRBV28 and TRBJ2-1, with TRBD1 matching 10 bases. This CDR3 region has 11 residues. Germline V gives CDR1 MDHEN, CDR2 SYDVKM. Trimming at V came to 6 bases and at J to 12 bases, leaving 2 bases not matched to a gene. The CDR3: CASSGDRGQFF. The CDR3 coding sequence is TGTGCCAGCAGCGGGGACAGGGGGCAGTTCTTC.

The chain carries TRBV29-1 and TRBJ1-1, with 8 positions matching TRBD1. CDR3 length: 14 amino acids. V lost 7 bases, J lost 4 bases, and 11 bases stayed unmatched. Germline V gene sequence: CDR1 SQVTM, CDR2 ANQGSEA. The CDR3 DNA sequence: TGCAGCGACTACAACGACAGGGGAGGCACTGAAGCTTTCTTT. Translation gives CSDYNDRGGTEAFF.

CDR3 loop: CAWSGLEKLFF. CDR3 in DNA: TGTGCCTGGAGTGGGCTTGAAAAACTGTTTTTT. The chain joins TRBV30 to TRBJ1-4; no clear D. Per germline, CDR1 GTSNPN and CDR2 SVGIG (reference sequence). The CDR3 contains 11 residues. Trimming removed 1 base from V and 7 bases from J, with 4 bases in between.

The V and J genes are TRBV6-4 and TRBJ1-2; weak D call: TRBD1 (6 bases). Trimming removed 6 bases at V and 2 bases at J, with 13 bases between. This CDR3 is built from 14 residues. The germline V gene has CDR1 MRHNA and CDR2 SNTAGT. CDR3: CASSPSGENYGYTF. As DNA, the CDR3 is TGTGCCAGCAGCCCTTCAGGGGAAAACTATGGCTACACCTTC.